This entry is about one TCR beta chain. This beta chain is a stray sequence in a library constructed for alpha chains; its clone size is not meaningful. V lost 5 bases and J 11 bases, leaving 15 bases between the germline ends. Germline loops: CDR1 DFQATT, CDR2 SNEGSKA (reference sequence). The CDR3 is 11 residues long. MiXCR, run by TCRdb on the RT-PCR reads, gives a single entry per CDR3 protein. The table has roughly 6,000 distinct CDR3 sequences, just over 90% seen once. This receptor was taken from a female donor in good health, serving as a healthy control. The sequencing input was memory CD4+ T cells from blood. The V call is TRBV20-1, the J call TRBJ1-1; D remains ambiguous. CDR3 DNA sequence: TGCAGTGCTTCCCTTAGCGCCAGGGCTTTCTTT. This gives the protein CSASLSARAFF.